These T cell receptor beta chains were read from a single sample in a study of blood T cell repertoires in COVID-19. Clones were read by immunoSEQ multiplex PCR, and TCRdb kept only the in-frame ones, dropping some. Of 150,000 to 200,000 clones listed, 76% are singletons. The sequencing sample was made of PBMCs or T cells enriched from blood (not recorded which). The receptors were sampled from a woman between 50 and 59 years old with acute COVID-19. CDR3s include the opening cysteine and the closing phenylalanine or tryptophan. The D gene is left open where the match is weak. Clone sizes are given selectively: once, few, many, or a class where the clone is expanded.

TRBJ2-2,15,TRBV19,TRBD1,-,CASSSQGAGTGELFF,TGTGCCAGTAGCTCACAGGGGGCCGGCACCGGGGAGCTGTTTTTT
TRBJ1-6,20,TRBV7-4,TRBD1,-,CASTSKPRDRPSSYNSPLHF,TGTGCCAGCACCTCAAAACCCCGGGACAGACCTAGCTCCTATAATTCACCCCTCCACTTT
TRBJ2-2,18,TRBV5-6,TRBD1,-,CASSPRWFRQGDTGELFF,TGTGCCAGCAGCCCAAGATGGTTTAGACAGGGCGACACCGGGGAGCTGTTTTTT
TRBJ1-5,15,TRBV4-3,TRBD1,-,CASSRTGGRNQPQHF,TGCGCCAGCAGCCGAACAGGGGGCCGGAATCAGCCCCAGCATTTT
TRBJ1-2,15,TRBV19,TRBD1,-,CASMPLQGAGRGYTF,TGTGCCAGTATGCCGCTACAGGGGGCAGGGCGTGGCTACACCTTC
TRBJ2-1,14,TRBV11-2,TRBD2,-,CASSLVLAGEEQFF,TGTGCCAGCAGCTTAGTACTAGCGGGGGAAGAGCAGTTCTTC
TRBJ2-3,16,TRBV10-3,TRBD2,-,CAISERTSGGTDTQYF,TGTGCCATCAGTGAGAGGACTAGCGGGGGCACAGATACGCAGTATTTT
TRBJ1-4,17,TRBV4-3,-,few,CASSQAGGVATNEKLFF,TGCGCCAGCAGCCAAGCGGGGGGGGTTGCAACTAATGAAAAACTGTTTTTT
TRBJ1-5,13,TRBV2,-,once,CASSEGSNQPQHF,TGTGCCAGCAGTGAGGGCAGCAATCAGCCCCAGCATTTT
TRBJ1-5,18,TRBV7-8,TRBD1,-,CASSSRIGTVYSNQPQHF,TGTGCCAGCAGCTCGAGAATTGGGACAGTATATAGCAATCAGCCCCAGCATTTT
TRBJ1-1,14,TRBV7-9,-,-,CASSPGRGVTEAFF,TGTGCCAGCAGCCCGGGCAGGGGTGTCACTGAAGCTTTCTTT
TRBJ1-6,15,TRBV6-5,-,-,CASSYGRGGVSPLHF,TGTGCCAGCAGTTACGGGAGGGGAGGTGTATCACCCCTCCACTTT
TRBJ1-5,15,TRBV27,-,-,CASSPSRGSNQPQHF,TGTGCCAGCAGCCCATCACGGGGTAGCAATCAGCCCCAGCATTTT
TRBJ1-4,16,TRBV30,TRBD1,-,CAFRDRGMPTNEKLFF,TGTGCCTTCCGGGACAGGGGGATGCCAACTAATGAAAAACTGTTTTTT
TRBJ1-5,16,TRBV5-8,TRBD1,-,CASSLDGQGANQPQHF,TGTGCCAGCAGCTTGGATGGGCAGGGGGCGAATCAGCCCCAGCATTTT
TRBJ1-1,15,TRBV27,TRBD1,-,CASSLGTGGDTEAFF,TGTGCCAGCAGTTTAGGGACAGGGGGCGATACTGAAGCTTTCTTT
TRBJ2-5,17,TRBV5-5,TRBD2,-,CASSGGLAGGYQETQYF,TGTGCCAGCAGCGGGGGACTAGCGGGGGGCTACCAAGAGACCCAGTACTTC
TRBJ1-5,12,TRBV5-8,-,once,CASSRSGQPQHF,TGTGCCAGCAGCCGATCCGGTCAGCCCCAGCATTTT
TRBJ1-5,15,TRBV3-1/TRBV3-2,-,-,CASSQDRGSWQPQHF,TGTGCCAGCAGCCAAGATCGCGGCAGTTGGCAGCCCCAGCATTTT
TRBJ2-2,13,TRBV2,-,-,CASKVTETGELFF,TGTGCCAGCAAGGTGACAGAGACCGGGGAGCTGTTTTTT
TRBJ2-5,16,TRBV14,TRBD1,-,CASSQGPGQGEETQYF,TGTGCCAGCAGCCAAGGGCCCGGACAGGGAGAAGAGACCCAGTACTTC
TRBJ2-5,13,TRBV3-1/TRBV3-2,-,-,CASSRGTSETQYF,TGTGCCAGCAGCCGTGGAACTAGCGAGACCCAGTACTTC
TRBJ2-2,13,TRBV25-1,-,once,CASSEPEPGELFF,TGTGCCAGCAGTGAACCAGAACCCGGGGAGCTGTTTTTT
TRBJ1-4,18,TRBV4-1,TRBD1,-,CASSQDLVLGQGDEKLFF,TGCGCCAGCAGCCAAGATCTGGTCCTAGGACAGGGGGATGAAAAACTGTTTTTT
TRBJ1-1,16,TRBV6-5,TRBD1,few,CASSYSTGSMNTEAFF,TGTGCCAGCAGTTACTCGACAGGGAGCATGAACACTGAAGCTTTCTTT
TRBJ1-1,16,TRBV29-1,-,-,CSVPNTGDLRGTEAFF,TGCAGCGTGCCAAATACGGGGGACCTGAGGGGCACTGAAGCTTTCTTT
TRBJ1-2,13,TRBV29-1,TRBD1,-,CSVGGTGLRGYTF,TGCAGCGTGGGAGGGACAGGGCTAAGGGGCTACACCTTC
TRBJ2-5,14,TRBV7-9,TRBD1,once,CASTTARTDRDQYF,TGTGCCAGCACCACTGCTCGGACAGACAGGGACCAGTACTTC
TRBJ1-1,13,TRBV29-1,-,-,CSVVNQGNTEAFF,TGCAGCGTTGTTAACCAGGGGAACACTGAAGCTTTCTTT
TRBJ2-1,17,TRBV13,TRBD2,-,CASSLEGGGAPDNEQFF,TGTGCCAGCAGCCTAGAGGGCGGGGGGGCCCCCGACAATGAGCAGTTCTTC
TRBJ2-1,16,TRBV19,TRBD2,few,CASSKLLAGGVNEQFF,TGTGCCAGTAGTAAACTCCTTGCCGGGGGGGTCAATGAGCAGTTCTTC
TRBJ2-5,12,TRBV11-2,-,-,CASSGRMETQYF,TGTGCCAGCAGCGGGCGTATGGAGACCCAGTACTTC
TRBJ1-1,18,TRBV27,TRBD1,-,CASSLKGGRGRGNTEAFF,TGTGCCAGCAGTCTCAAAGGGGGCAGGGGGAGAGGGAACACTGAAGCTTTCTTT